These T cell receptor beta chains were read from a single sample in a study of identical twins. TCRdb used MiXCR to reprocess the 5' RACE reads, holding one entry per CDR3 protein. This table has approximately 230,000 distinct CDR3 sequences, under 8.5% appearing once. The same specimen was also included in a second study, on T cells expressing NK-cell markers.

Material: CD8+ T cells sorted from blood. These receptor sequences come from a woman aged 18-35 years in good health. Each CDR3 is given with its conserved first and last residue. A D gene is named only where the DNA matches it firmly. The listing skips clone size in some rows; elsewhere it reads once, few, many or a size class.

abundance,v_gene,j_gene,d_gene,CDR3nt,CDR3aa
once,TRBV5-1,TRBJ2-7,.,TGCGCCAGCAGCTTAGGACCGTCCGGGGAGCAGTACTTC,CASSLGPSGEQYF
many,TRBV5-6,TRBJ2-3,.,TGTGCCAGCAGGACTACCCCAGATACGCAGTATTTT,CASRTTPDTQYF
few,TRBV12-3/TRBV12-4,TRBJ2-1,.,TGTGCCAGCAGTTTTCTTATCGGGCCCAATGAGCAGTTCTTC,CASSFLIGPNEQFF
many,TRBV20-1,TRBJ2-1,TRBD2,TGCAGTGCGACTAGCGGGGGGGTTTACAATGAGCAGTTCTTC,CSATSGGVYNEQFF
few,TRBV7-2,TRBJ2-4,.,TGTGCCAGCAGCTCAAACCGAGGCGGTGGAGCCAAAAACATTCAGTACTTC,CASSSNRGGGAKNIQYF
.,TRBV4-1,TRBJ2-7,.,TGCGCCAGCAGCCAAGAAGGAGGGATGGTGGAAGAGCAGTACTTC,CASSQEGGMVEEQYF
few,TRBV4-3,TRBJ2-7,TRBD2,TGCGCCAGCAGCCAAGACCGGGGAGGGAGTTTACACGAGCAGTACTTC,CASSQDRGGSLHEQYF
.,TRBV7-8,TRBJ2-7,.,TGTGCCAGCAGCTTAGATGTAGTTGGACTCTACGAGCAGTACTTC,CASSLDVVGLYEQYF
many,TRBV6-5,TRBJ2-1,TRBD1,TGTGCCAGCAGTTTCAACTCGGTGACAGGGACTGAGCAGTTCTTC,CASSFNSVTGTEQFF
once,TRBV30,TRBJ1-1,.,TGTGCCTGGAGTGGACCGGACAGTCCGTACACTGAAGCTTTCTTT,CAWSGPDSPYTEAFF
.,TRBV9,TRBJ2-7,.,TGTGCCAGCAGCCCTTCCCGTCAGGGGTCCCACGAGCAGTACTTC,CASSPSRQGSHEQYF
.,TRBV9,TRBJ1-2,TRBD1,TGTGCCAGCAGCGTAGGAGGGACAGGCGGAGCTAACTATGGCTACACCTTC,CASSVGGTGGANYGYTF
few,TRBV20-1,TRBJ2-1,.,TGCAGTGCTAGGCCGGACCCCAATAACAATGAGCAGTTCTTC,CSARPDPNNNEQFF
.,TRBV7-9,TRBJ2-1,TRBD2,TGTGCCAGCAGCTTGGGAGCGGGAGAACCCTACAATGAGCAGTTCTTC,CASSLGAGEPYNEQFF
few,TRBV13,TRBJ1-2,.,TGTGCCAGCAGCTTAGACTATGTGATGGGACGGCCGCTAGATAACTATGGCTACACCTTC,CASSLDYVMGRPLDNYGYTF
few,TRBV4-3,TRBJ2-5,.,TGCGCCAGCAGCCAAGTAGGTTTCGGAGAGACCCAGTACTTC,CASSQVGFGETQYF
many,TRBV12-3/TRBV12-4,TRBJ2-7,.,TGTGCCAGCACCTTGAGAGGGGCCGACTACGAGCAGTACTTC,CASTLRGADYEQYF